This TCR beta chain was identified in a study of a mutant IDH1 vaccine in newly diagnosed glioma. V lost 3 bases and J lost 9; bases outside the gene matches: 5. There are 15 residues in the CDR3. The germline V gene has CDR1 SGDLS and CDR2 YYNGEE. Time point denoted: week 47, end of study. Doses comprised 300 ug of mutant IDH1 20-mer peptide each, plus topical imiquimod. A remark on this clone: As yet, its antigen is unknown.

Libraries were prepared by immunoSEQ multiplex PCR; TCRdb keeps only in-frame clonotypes and omits some of them. Of over 75,000 clones listed, more than 80% are singletons. This clonotype was obtained from a middle-aged man with glioma. This specimen was PBMCs, taken from a glioma patient whose treatment included an IDH1 peptide vaccine. This chain uses TRBV9 with TRBJ2-1, with 14 bases fitting TRBD2. CDR3 nucleotides: TGTGCCAGCAGCGCGACTAGCGGGAGGGTGAGTGAGCAGTTCTTC. It is translated as CASSATSGRVSEQFF.